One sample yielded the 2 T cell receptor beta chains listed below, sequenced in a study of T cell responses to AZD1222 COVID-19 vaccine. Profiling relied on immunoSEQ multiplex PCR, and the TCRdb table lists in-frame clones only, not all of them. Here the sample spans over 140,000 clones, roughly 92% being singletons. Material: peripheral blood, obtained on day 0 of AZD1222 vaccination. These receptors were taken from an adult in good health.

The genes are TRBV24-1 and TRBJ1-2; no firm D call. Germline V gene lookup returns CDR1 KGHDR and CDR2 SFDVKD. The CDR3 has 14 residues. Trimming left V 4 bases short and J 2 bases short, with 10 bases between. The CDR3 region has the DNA TGTGCCACCAGTGACAATCCCGAAAACTATGGCTACACCTTC. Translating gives CATSDNPENYGYTF.

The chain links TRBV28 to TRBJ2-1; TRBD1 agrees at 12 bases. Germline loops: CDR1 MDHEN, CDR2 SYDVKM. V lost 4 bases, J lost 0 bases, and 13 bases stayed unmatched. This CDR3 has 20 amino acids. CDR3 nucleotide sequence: TGTGCCAGCAGTTGGTCCGGGACAGGGGGCTCAACGAGCTCCTACAATGAGCAGTTCTTC. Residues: CASSWSGTGGSTSSYNEQFF.